Reported below is one TCR beta chain. Assay used: immunoSEQ multiplex PCR; TCRdb lists only in-frame clones, some missing. The sample yields around 280,000 clones, about 90% seen once. This sample was included in a study of blood T cell repertoires in COVID-19. Germline V gives CDR1 LNHDA, CDR2 SQIVND (reference sequence). The CDR3 has 14 amino acids. Trimming removed 7 bases from V and 8 bases from J; junction bases left unmatched: 9. The sequencing sample was made of peripheral blood. The genes are TRBV19 and TRBJ2-3, with TRBD1 identical over 10 bases. The receptor comes from a woman under 40 who had recovered from COVID-19. The CDR3 spells CASNVGQGIGTQYF. The CDR3 DNA sequence: TGTGCCAGTAATGTGGGACAGGGGATAGGTACGCAGTATTTT.